These 20 T cell receptor beta chains share one sample of origin, sequenced in a study of blood T cell repertoires in COVID-19. The data were produced by immunoSEQ multiplex PCR, yet TCRdb's version contains in-frame clones alone and is incomplete. The sample has roughly 300,000 clones, 83% seen once. The sequenced sample was peripheral blood. These receptors all stem from a woman between 50 and 59 years old with acute or convalescent COVID-19.

The CDR3 reads CASSLDPSREETQYF. The CDR3 DNA sequence: TGTGCCAGCAGCTTAGATCCCAGCAGGGAAGAGACCCAGTACTTC. The genes are TRBV7-2 and TRBJ2-5; possibly TRBD1 for D (5 bases). Germline lookup yields CDR1 SGHTA and CDR2 FQGNSA. The CDR3 is 15 residues long. Between the trimmed V and J ends, which lost 1 base and 3 bases, there was a span of 12 bases. Full variable domain (outside the CDR3, taken from reference TRBV7-2 and TRBJ2-5): GAGVSQSPSNKVTEKGKDVELRCDPISGHTALYWYRQSLGQGLEFLIYFQGNSAPDKSGLPSDRFSAERTGGSVSTLTIQRTQQEDSAVYLCASSLDPSREETQYFGPGTRLLVL.

In DNA, the CDR3 is TGTGCCAGCAGCAAAGGACTAGCGGGATCTAATGACGAGCAGTTCTTC. It codes for CASSKGLAGSNDEQFF. V gene TRBV6-4 combines with J gene TRBJ2-1; 12 positions agree with TRBD2. Looked up from germline, CDR1 is MRHNA and CDR2 is SNTAGT. The junction had 13 bases not matched to a gene; V was cut back by 6 bases and J by 10 bases. This CDR3 has 16 residues.

The rearrangement links TRBV6-2 or TRBV6-3 to TRBJ2-2, with 7 bases identical to TRBD1. V was pared by 0 bases and J by 3 bases, with 10 bases of the junction left unmatched. CDR3 length equals 18 residues. Germline V CDR1 and CDR2: MNHEY, SVGEGT. CDR3: CASSYSLGTGDHTGELFF. The CDR3 coding sequence is TGTGCCAGCAGTTACTCTCTTGGAACAGGGGACCACACCGGGGAGCTGTTTTTT.

This chain connects TRBV19 to TRBJ1-1; 7 bases agree with TRBD1. Trimming at V came to 2 bases and at J to 7 bases, leaving 10 bases not matched to a gene. The germline V gene encodes CDR1 LNHDA and CDR2 SQIVND (reference sequence). This CDR3 is built from 15 residues. The CDR3 DNA reads as TGTGCCAGTAGTATATCCGGGACAGCTGGGTTTGAAGCTTTCTTT. Translation: CASSISGTAGFEAFF.

V is TRBV5-1 and J is TRBJ2-3; 10 bases agree with TRBD2. The CDR3 runs 14 residues. CDR1 is SGHRS, CDR2 YFSETQ, per germline. V shed 2 bases and J 4 bases; nucleotides not matched to a gene: 1. The CDR3 nucleotides read TGCGCCAGCAGCTTAGCGGGGGGGCCAGATACGCAGTATTTT. It encodes CASSLAGGPDTQYF.

The CDR3 region has the DNA TGTGCCAGCAGCTCAAGGGGGGAGGGAAACACTGAAGCTTTCTTT. It specifies CASSSRGEGNTEAFF. The V and J genes are TRBV7-3 and TRBJ1-1; D might be TRBD1 (6 bases). The V end lost 4 bases, the J end lost 2 bases, and 14 bases lay between the germline ends. The CDR3 runs 15 residues. CDR1 SGHTA and CDR2 FQGTGA come from the germline V gene.

This sequence joins TRBV10-3 and TRBJ2-2; tentatively, D is TRBD1 (5 bases). Trimming shortened V by 5 bases and J by 1 base, and 8 bases separated the two germline ends. The CDR3 is made up of 14 amino acids. The germline gives CDR1 ENHRY, CDR2 SYGVKD. As DNA, the CDR3 is TGTGCCATCAGTCAGGGAAAGAACACCGGGGAGCTGTTTTTT. Residues: CAISQGKNTGELFF.

This clone was seen only once. This chain uses TRBV9 with TRBJ1-2; 8 positions agree with TRBD1. In germline, CDR1 is SGDLS, CDR2 YYNGEE. With 2 bases clipped from V and 7 bases from J, the junction kept 10 bases outside the gene matches. This CDR3 spans 15 amino acids. CDR3: CASSVFPGGAAGYTF. The CDR3 nucleotides read TGTGCCAGCAGCGTTTTCCCAGGGGGCGCAGCTGGCTACACCTTC.

J is TRBJ1-4 and V is TRBV6-5; 9 positions agree with TRBD1. After removal of 7 bases from V and 4 bases from J, the junction contained 4 bases not matched to a gene. This CDR3 comprises 14 residues. Germline loops: CDR1 MNHEY, CDR2 SVGAGI. CDR3 nucleotide sequence: TGTGCCAGCATGACGGACAGGGGTAATGAAAAACTGTTTTTT. This codes for CASMTDRGNEKLFF.

The chain uses TRBV11-2 and TRBJ2-5; 7 bases are shared with TRBD2. The V gene's germline CDR1 is SGHAT and CDR2 FQNNGV. This CDR3 comprises 18 residues. V lost 1 base and J lost 5; bases outside the gene matches: 16. The CDR3, as DNA: TGTGCCAGCAGCTTAGTGGCCCGGGGGACTACCCGCGGGGAGACCCAGTACTTC. Translated: CASSLVARGTTRGETQYF.

The V call is TRBV2, the J call TRBJ1-2, with TRBD1 matching over 7 bases. The CDR3 loop spans 13 amino acids. V gave up 6 bases and J gave up 4 bases; unmatched junction bases: 5. Germline CDR1 SNHLY, CDR2 FYNNEI. CDR3 nucleotide sequence: TGTGCCAGCAGCCCGACAGGGCCCTATGGCTACACCTTC. Encoded protein: CASSPTGPYGYTF.

V gene TRBV7-9 combines with J gene TRBJ2-3, with D maybe TRBD2 (6 bases). Trimming left V 3 bases short and J 6 bases short, with 19 bases between. Germline-derived CDR1 and CDR2 are SEHNR and FQNEAQ (reference sequence). The CDR3 is 16 residues long. As DNA, the CDR3 is TGTGCCAGCAGCTTCCGTGGAGGGCCCAGGCTGGATACGCAGTATTTT. Its translation: CASSFRGGPRLDTQYF.

This rearrangement joins TRBV6-5 to TRBJ1-5; 7 bases match TRBD1. The CDR3 contains 14 residues. Germline CDR1 MNHEY, CDR2 SVGAGI. Trimming at V came to 2 bases and at J to 6 bases, leaving 4 bases not matched to a gene. The CDR3 spells CASSYLTGIQPQHF. The CDR3 DNA reads TGTGCCAGCAGTTACCTGACAGGGATTCAGCCCCAGCATTTT.

This clone was seen repeatedly, ten times or more. V usage is TRBV2 and J usage is TRBJ2-2; D call uncertain. The V gene's germline CDR1 is SNHLY and CDR2 FYNNEI. Trimming removed 5 bases at V and 3 bases at J, with 4 bases between. The CDR3 extends over 12 amino acids. The CDR3 region has the DNA TGTGCCAGCAGTCCTGACACCGGGGAGCTGTTTTTT. Translating it yields CASSPDTGELFF.

This clone was counted a few times. The rearrangement links TRBV6-5 to TRBJ1-5, with D perhaps TRBD1 (5 bases). Trimming removed 6 bases from V and 2 bases from J, with 14 bases in between. CDR3 length equals 15 residues. Germline V CDR1 and CDR2: MNHEY, SVGAGI. The chain's CDR3 is CASSHGGRGNQPQHF. The CDR3 nucleotides are TGTGCCAGCAGCCACGGGGGTAGAGGCAATCAGCCCCAGCATTTT.

The chain links TRBV7-8 to TRBJ1-6; 10 bases are shared with TRBD1. V was pared by 5 bases and J by 3 bases, with 4 bases of the junction left unmatched. The CDR3 runs 16 residues. Germline CDR1 and CDR2: SGHVS and FQNEAQ. CDR3 sequence: CASSPTGGVYNSPLHF. CDR3 DNA: TGTGCCAGCAGCCCGACAGGGGGCGTCTATAATTCACCCCTCCACTTT. The full variable domain, with the rest looked up from reference TRBV7-8 and TRBJ1-6, is GAGVSQSPRYKVAKRGQDVALRCDPISGHVSLFWYQQALGQGPEFLTYFQNEAQLDKSGLPSDRFFAERPEGSVSTLKIQRTQQEDSAVYLCASSPTGGVYNSPLHFGNGTRLTVT.

This chain uses TRBV3-1 (or the pseudogene TRBV3-2) with TRBJ2-7; 10 bases are a match to TRBD2. Germline V gives CDR1 LGHDT, CDR2 YNNKEL (reference sequence). The CDR3 sequence is 14 residues long. Trimming at V came to 4 bases and at J to 3 bases, leaving 3 bases not matched to a gene. CDR3 coding DNA: TGTGCCAGCAGCCTCGGACTAGCGGACTACGAGCAGTACTTC. Its protein product is CASSLGLADYEQYF.

The chain recombines TRBV29-1 with TRBJ2-7, with 15 bases fitting TRBD2. Germline assignment: CDR1 SQVTM and CDR2 ANQGSEA. Trimming cost V 4 bases and J 3 bases; bases outside gene matches: 19. The CDR3 has 20 residues. The CDR3 sequence is CSVGKGHLGLAGGPVYEQYF. The CDR3 DNA follows: TGCAGCGTTGGGAAGGGACACCTCGGACTAGCGGGAGGGCCAGTCTACGAGCAGTACTTC.

The gene calls are TRBV7-2 and TRBJ2-1; weak D call: TRBD2 (5 bases). Germline CDR1 reads SGHTA; CDR2 reads FQGNSA. The V end was cut by 3 bases, the J end by 9 bases, with 15 bases between. The CDR3 spans 14 residues. CDR3 residues: CASSFDYTRGEQFF. CDR3 nucleotide sequence: TGTGCCAGCAGCTTCGATTATACTCGGGGTGAGCAGTTCTTC. The whole variable domain, filled in from reference TRBV7-2 and TRBJ2-1, reads GAGVSQSPSNKVTEKGKDVELRCDPISGHTALYWYRQSLGQGLEFLIYFQGNSAPDKSGLPSDRFSAERTGGSVSTLTIQRTQQEDSAVYLCASSFDYTRGEQFFGPGTRLTVL.

The chain carries TRBV12-5 and TRBJ2-3; D is possibly TRBD2 (6 bases). This CDR3 spans 14 amino acids. Germline V CDR1 and CDR2: LGHNT, FRNRAP. V lost 6 bases to trimming and J lost 4 bases, with 14 bases between them. CDR3 DNA: TGTGCTAGTGGGCCGCACGGGAGCGCAGATACGCAGTATTTT. Translation gives CASGPHGSADTQYF.